The sequence of this TCR beta chain was determined in a study of blood T cell repertoires in COVID-19 (dated by TCRdb to 2020 to 2021). Turning to the overall study: Samples covering the acute and convalescent phases of COVID-19 were provided by collaborators in the United States, Italy and Spain. The material from the prospective study consisted of cDNA or gDNA derived from T cells, B-cell-depleted T cells, or PBMCs. Subjects who had been exposed to COVID-19, were actively infected with it, or had recovered from it provided the deeply sampled blood TCRbeta repertoires that made up the dataset. A freely available public database, intended as a resource for researchers studying the immune response to SARS-CoV-2, is where the repertoires were released. The samples were drawn from two sources: the first 160 participants of the ongoing ImmuneRACE study, and approximately 1,300 subjects contributed by 6 global collaborators. The sample metadata nearly always contained a de-identified subject ID, COVID-19 status, age in years and sex. Where available, HLA class I and class II types were obtained from metadata supplied by the sample provider rather than from assay-based typing.

TCRbeta CDR3 regions were amplified from genomic DNA using the immunoSEQ Assay, a bias-controlled multiplex PCR. The source study handled its data this way. Within the assay, amplification of reference gene primers was used to estimate how many nucleated cells each sample contained. To quantify the absolute abundance of each unique TCRbeta CDR3 rearrangement, sequence reads were collapsed and filtered. For each sample, productive Simpson clonality was calculated as the square root of Simpson's diversity index over productive rearrangements. Not all clones reach the TCRdb copy of this immuneACCESS table, which keeps in-frame sequences only. Checked studies attribute under half of the gap to unresolved V genes and leave the rest unexplained. The DNA gave D and trimming, while V, J and clone size come from that table. The sample table records 40,000 to 65,000 clones; around 84% of these occur just once. Approximately 12% of the sample is taken by the ten largest.

As concerns this clone: The specificity of this receptor is unknown. There are no base qualities to consult, and no much larger clone falls within one base.

Study-wide conclusions, independent of this receptor: The amount of clinical and demographic metadata varied by source and participant and was provided uncurated.

The collaborating institutions used their own protocols to collect whole blood in K2EDTA tubes. For TCRbeta analysis, collaborator samples were shipped as frozen whole blood, as isolated PBMCs, or as DNA extracted from either sample type. The germline V gene specifies SGHDN as CDR1 and FVKESK as CDR2. CDR3 length: 15 amino acids, cysteine to phenylalanine. Of the read, only the CDR3 DNA is kept; its 45 bases are in frame from base 1. Here V drops 2 bases and J drops 10 bases, and the junction holds 8 bases not matched to any gene. Sequencing was done on a sample of peripheral blood. The chain links TRBV14 with TRBJ1-6; the junction holds 7 bases that match TRBD1. The TCR was taken from a man between 65 and 85 years old with active COVID-19. The CDR3 reads CASSQYRDSLSPLHF. The DNA reads TGTGCCAGCAGCCAATACCGGGACAGTCTGTCACCCCTCCACTTT.